Sequencing of this T cell receptor beta chain was carried out in a study of T cell changes during pregnancy in multiple sclerosis. This CDR3 spans 15 amino acids. The germline V gene has CDR1 SGHRS and CDR2 YFSETQ. The V segment lost 0 bases and the J segment 6 bases; nucleotides outside the gene matches: 4. Assay: immunoSEQ multiplex PCR; the TCRdb copy retains only in-frame clones and omits some. The table has some 46,000 clones, roughly 92% seen once. The sequence was obtained from a female donor with multiple sclerosis, enrolled in a pregnancy study. Sequencing input: peripheral blood. The chain employs TRBV5-1 and TRBJ2-1; 9 bases agree with TRBD2. The CDR3 DNA is TGCGCCAGCAGCTTGGGCGCTAGCGGGGTCAATGAGCAGTTCTTC. It yields the protein CASSLGASGVNEQFF. Full variable domain (rest looked up from reference TRBV5-1 and TRBJ2-1): KAGVTQTPRYLIKTRGQQVTLSCSPISGHRSVSWYQQTPGQGLQFLFEYFSETQRNKGNFPGRFSGRQFSNSRSEMNVSTLELGDSALYLCASSLGASGVNEQFFGPGTRLTVL.